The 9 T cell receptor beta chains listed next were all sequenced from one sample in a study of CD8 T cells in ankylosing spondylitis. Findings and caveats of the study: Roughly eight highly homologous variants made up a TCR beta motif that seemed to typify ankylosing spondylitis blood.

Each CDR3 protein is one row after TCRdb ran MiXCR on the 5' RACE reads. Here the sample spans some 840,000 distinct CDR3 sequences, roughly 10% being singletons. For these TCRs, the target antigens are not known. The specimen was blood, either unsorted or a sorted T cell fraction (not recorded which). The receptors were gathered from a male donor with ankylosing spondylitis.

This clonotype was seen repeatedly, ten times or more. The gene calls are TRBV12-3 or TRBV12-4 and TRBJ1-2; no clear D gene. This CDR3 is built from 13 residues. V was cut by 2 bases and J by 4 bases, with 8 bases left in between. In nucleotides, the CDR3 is TGTGCCAGCAGTTTACAGAACCTCTATGGCTACACCTTC. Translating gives CASSLQNLYGYTF.

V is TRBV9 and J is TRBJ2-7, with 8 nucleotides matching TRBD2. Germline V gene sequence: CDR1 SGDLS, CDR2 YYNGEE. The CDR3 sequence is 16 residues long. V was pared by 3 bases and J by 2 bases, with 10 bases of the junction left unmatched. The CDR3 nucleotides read TGTGCCAGCAGCGCCTCGCGGACTAGCAGAGCCTACGAGCAGTACTTC. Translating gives CASSASRTSRAYEQYF.

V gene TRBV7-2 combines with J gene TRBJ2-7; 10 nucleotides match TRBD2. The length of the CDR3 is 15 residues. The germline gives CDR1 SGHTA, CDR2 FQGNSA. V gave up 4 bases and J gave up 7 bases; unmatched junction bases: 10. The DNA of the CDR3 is TGTGCCAGCAGCTACTCTAGCGGGAGAGGAGGGGAGCAGTACTTC. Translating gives CASSYSSGRGGEQYF.

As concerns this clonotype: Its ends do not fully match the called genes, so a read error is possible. The CDR3 sequence: CAGSLTGTRETQYF. Written as DNA, the CDR3 is TGTGCCGGCAGCTTAACTGGGACTAGGGAGACCCAGTACTTC. The chain couples TRBV7-3 to TRBJ2-5; TRBD2 agrees at 8 bases. Germline V CDR1 and CDR2: SGHTA, FQGTGA. There are 14 residues in the CDR3. Using reference TRBV7-3 and TRBJ2-5 for the parts outside the CDR3, the full variable domain is GAGVSQTPSNKVTEKGKYVELRCDPISGHTALYWYRQSLGQGPEFLIYFQGTGAADDSGLPNDRFFAVRPEGSVSTLKIQRTERGDSAVYLCAGSLTGTRETQYFGPGTRLLVL.

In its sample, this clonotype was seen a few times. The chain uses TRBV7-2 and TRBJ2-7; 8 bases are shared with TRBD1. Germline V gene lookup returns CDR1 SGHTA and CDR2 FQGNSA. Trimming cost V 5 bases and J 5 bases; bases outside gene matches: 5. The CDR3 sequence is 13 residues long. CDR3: CASSRQGSDEQYF. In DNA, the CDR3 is TGTGCCAGCAGCCGACAGGGGAGTGACGAGCAGTACTTC.

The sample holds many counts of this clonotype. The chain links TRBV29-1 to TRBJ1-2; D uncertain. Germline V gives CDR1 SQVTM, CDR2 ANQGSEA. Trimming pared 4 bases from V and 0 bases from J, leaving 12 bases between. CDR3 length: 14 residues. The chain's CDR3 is CSVVGSEANYGYTF. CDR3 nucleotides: TGCAGCGTTGTTGGGTCCGAAGCTAACTATGGCTACACCTTC.

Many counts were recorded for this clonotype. The CDR3 bases are TGCAGTGCAATAGCGACTTCTCAAGAGACCCAGTACTTC. Protein: CSAIATSQETQYF. The chain employs TRBV20-1 and TRBJ2-5; tentative D call: TRBD2 (5 bases). Between the trimmed V and J ends, which lost 6 bases and 2 bases, there was a span of 13 bases. CDR3 length equals 13 residues. Germline CDR1 is DFQATT and CDR2 is SNEGSKA (reference sequence).

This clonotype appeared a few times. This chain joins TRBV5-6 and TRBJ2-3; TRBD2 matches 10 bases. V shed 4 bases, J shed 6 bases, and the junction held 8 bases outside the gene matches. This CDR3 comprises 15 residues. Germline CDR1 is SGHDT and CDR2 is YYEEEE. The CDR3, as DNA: TGTGCCAGCAGCCCTATAGCGGGGGGTTCGGATACGCAGTATTTT. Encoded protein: CASSPIAGGSDTQYF.

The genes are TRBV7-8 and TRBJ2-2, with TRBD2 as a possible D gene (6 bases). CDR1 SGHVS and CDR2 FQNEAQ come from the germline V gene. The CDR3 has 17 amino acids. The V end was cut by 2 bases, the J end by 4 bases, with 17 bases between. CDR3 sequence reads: CASSLKWAGTRTGELFF. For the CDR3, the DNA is TGTGCCAGCAGCTTAAAATGGGCAGGGACTCGCACCGGGGAGCTGTTTTTT.